This is a list of T cell receptor beta chains from one sample in a study of shared clonotypes between healthy human individuals. Assay: immunoSEQ multiplex PCR; the TCRdb copy retains only in-frame clones and omits some. In the table there are some 1 million clones, roughly 70% of which are singletons. Specimen: memory CD4+ T cells sorted from blood. These receptors all stem from a man in his late teens or twenties in good health. CDR3s include the opening cysteine and the closing phenylalanine or tryptophan. D genes are given only for firm matches. The listing skips clone size in some rows; elsewhere it reads once, few, many or a size class.

>NA|NA|TRBJ1-2|TRBV9
TGTGCCAGCAGCGTATCAACAGTTCCCAACTATGGCTACACCTTC
CASSVSTVPNYGYTF
>few|NA|TRBJ2-2|TRBV7-2
TGTGCCAGCAGCTTGGACGGAAACACCGGGGAGCTGTTTTTT
CASSLDGNTGELFF
>once|TRBD1|TRBJ1-1|TRBV6-1
TGTGCCAGCAGTGAAGCTTACAGGGGAAACACTGAAGCTTTCTTT
CASSEAYRGNTEAFF
>NA|NA|TRBJ2-7|TRBV19
TGTGCCAGTAGCCCAAAGGGAGACCGAAACTACGAGCAGTACTTC
CASSPKGDRNYEQYF
>few|NA|TRBJ2-5|TRBV5-8
TGTGCCAGCAGCTTGGGGCTTACGCAAGAGACCCAGTACTTC
CASSLGLTQETQYF
>NA|TRBD1|TRBJ2-3|TRBV7-3
TGTGCCAGCAGCTCCCCCGGGACAGGAGATACGCAGTATTTT
CASSSPGTGDTQYF
>NA|NA|TRBJ2-5|TRBV12-5
TGTGCTAGTGGACTGGACAGTAGGGTGGAGACCCAGTACTTC
CASGLDSRVETQYF
>NA|NA|TRBJ2-5|TRBV4-2
TGTGCCAGCAGCCAAGTATCAGAGACCCAGTACTTC
CASSQVSETQYF
>few|NA|TRBJ2-7|TRBV6-6
TGTGCCAGCAACTCGGGAATTAGCTCCTACGAGCAGTACTTC
CASNSGISSYEQYF
>NA|NA|TRBJ2-7|TRBV28
TGTGCCAGCAGTTTTTGGGACCTGGGTTCGACCTACGAGCAGTACTTC
CASSFWDLGSTYEQYF
>NA|NA|TRBJ1-1|TRBV12-5
TGTGCTAGTGGTTTTACAACAGGCACTGAAGCTTTCTTT
CASGFTTGTEAFF
>NA|NA|TRBJ1-6|TRBV20-1
TGCACGACGGATTTCGGGCCACCCCTCCACTTT
CTTDFGPPLHF
>NA|TRBD1|TRBJ2-7|TRBV27
TGTGCCAGCAGTTCTAGGGGACAGGGCGTCGAGCAGTACTTC
CASSSRGQGVEQYF
>NA|TRBD2|TRBJ2-3|TRBV29-1
TGCAGCGGATCACTAGCGGGAAGGGATACGCAGTATTTT
CSGSLAGRDTQYF
>few|NA|TRBJ1-5|TRBV23-1
TGCGCCAGCAGTCCCCCGCATTGGGAAGTCCCCAATCAGCCCCAGCATTTT
CASSPPHWEVPNQPQHF